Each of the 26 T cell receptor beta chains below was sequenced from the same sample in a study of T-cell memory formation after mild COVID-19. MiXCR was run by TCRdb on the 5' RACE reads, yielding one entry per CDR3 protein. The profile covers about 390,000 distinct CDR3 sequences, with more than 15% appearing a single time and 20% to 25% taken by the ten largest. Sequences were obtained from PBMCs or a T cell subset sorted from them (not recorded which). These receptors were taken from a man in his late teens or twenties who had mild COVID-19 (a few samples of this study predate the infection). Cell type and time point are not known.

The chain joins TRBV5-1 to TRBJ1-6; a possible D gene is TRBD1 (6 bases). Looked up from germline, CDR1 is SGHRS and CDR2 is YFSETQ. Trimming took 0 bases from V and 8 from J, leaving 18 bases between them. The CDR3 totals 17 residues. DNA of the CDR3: TGCGCCAGCAGCTTGGCCACAGGGTGGTACGGGGATTCACCCCTCCACTTT. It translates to CASSLATGWYGDSPLHF.

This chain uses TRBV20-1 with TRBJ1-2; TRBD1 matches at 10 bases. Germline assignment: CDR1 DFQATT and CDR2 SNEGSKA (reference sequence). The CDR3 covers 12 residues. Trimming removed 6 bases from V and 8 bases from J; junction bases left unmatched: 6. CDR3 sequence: CSASDRGSGYTF. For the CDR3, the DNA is TGCAGTGCCTCGGACAGGGGGAGCGGCTACACCTTC.

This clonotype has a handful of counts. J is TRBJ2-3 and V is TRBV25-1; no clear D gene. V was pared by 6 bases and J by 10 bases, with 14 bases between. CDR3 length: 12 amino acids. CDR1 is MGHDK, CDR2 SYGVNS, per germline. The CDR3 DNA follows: TGTGCCAGCAGCCTCTTCGGGTATCCGCAGTATTTT. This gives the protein CASSLFGYPQYF.

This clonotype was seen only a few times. The chain's CDR3 is CASSLLSGTGREKLFF. The CDR3 DNA reads as TGTGCCAGCAGCCTACTTTCCGGGACAGGGCGTGAAAAACTGTTTTTT. The gene calls are TRBV7-3 and TRBJ1-4; TRBD1 aligns across 9 bases. The CDR3 spans 16 residues. Per germline, CDR1 SGHTA and CDR2 FQGTGA. Germline trimming cut 5 bases from V and 7 bases from J; bases unmatched to any gene: 11.

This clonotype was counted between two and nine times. The CDR3 DNA reads TGCAGTTCCCCGATCCAGGGGGTTATAGAGACCCAGTACTTC. Protein: CSSPIQGVIETQYF. V usage is TRBV20-1 and J usage is TRBJ2-5; TRBD1 agrees at 7 bases. CDR1 and CDR2 from the germline V gene are DFQATT and SNEGSKA (reference sequence). The CDR3 sequence is 14 residues long. V lost 8 bases and J lost 4; bases outside the gene matches: 13.

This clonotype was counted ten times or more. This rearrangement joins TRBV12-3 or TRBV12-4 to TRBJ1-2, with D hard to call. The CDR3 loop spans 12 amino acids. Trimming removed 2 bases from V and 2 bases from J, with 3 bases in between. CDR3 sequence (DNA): TGTGCCAGCAGTTTACAAAACTATGGCTACACCTTC. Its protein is CASSLQNYGYTF.

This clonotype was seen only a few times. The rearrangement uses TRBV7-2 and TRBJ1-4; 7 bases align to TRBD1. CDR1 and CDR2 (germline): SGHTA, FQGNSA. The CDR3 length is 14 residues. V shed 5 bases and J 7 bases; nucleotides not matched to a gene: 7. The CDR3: CASSPQGFVEKLFF. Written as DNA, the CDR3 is TGTGCCAGCAGCCCACAGGGGTTCGTTGAAAAACTGTTTTTT. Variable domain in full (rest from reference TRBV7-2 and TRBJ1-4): GAGVSQSPSNKVTEKGKDVELRCDPISGHTALYWYRQSLGQGLEFLIYFQGNSAPDKSGLPSDRFSAERTGGSVSTLTIQRTQQEDSAVYLCASSPQGFVEKLFFGSGTQLSVL.

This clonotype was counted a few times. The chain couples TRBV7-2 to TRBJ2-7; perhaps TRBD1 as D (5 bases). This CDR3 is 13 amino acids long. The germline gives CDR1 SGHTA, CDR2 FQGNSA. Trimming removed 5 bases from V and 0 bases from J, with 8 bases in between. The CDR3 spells CASSRQYSYEQYF. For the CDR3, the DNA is TGTGCCAGCAGCCGACAGTACTCCTACGAGCAGTACTTC.

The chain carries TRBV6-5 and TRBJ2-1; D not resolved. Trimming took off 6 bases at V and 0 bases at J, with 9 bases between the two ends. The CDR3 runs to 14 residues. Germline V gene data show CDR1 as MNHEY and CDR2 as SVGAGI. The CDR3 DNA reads TGTGCCAGCAGGATTATGAGCTCCTACAATGAGCAGTTCTTC. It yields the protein CASRIMSSYNEQFF.

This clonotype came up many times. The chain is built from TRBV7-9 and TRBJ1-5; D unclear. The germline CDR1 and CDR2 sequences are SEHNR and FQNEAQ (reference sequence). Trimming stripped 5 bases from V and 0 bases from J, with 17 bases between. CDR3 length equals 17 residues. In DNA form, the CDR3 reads TGTGCCAGCAGCACCGGAGCCCCGCTCGTTAGCAATCAGCCCCAGCATTTT. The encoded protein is CASSTGAPLVSNQPQHF.

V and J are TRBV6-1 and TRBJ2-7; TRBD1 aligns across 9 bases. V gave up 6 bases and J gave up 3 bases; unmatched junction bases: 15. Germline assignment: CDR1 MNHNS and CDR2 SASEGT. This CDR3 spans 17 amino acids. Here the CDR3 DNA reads TGTGCCAGCAGCTCGACCTTGGGACAGGGTGGAGGCTACGAGCAGTACGTC. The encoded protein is CASSSTLGQGGGYEQYV.

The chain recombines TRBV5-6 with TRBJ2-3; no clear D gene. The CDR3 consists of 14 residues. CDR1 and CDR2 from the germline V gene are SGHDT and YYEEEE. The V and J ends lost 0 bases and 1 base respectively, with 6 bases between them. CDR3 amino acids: CASSLVRGTDTQYF. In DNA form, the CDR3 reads TGTGCCAGCAGCTTGGTGCGAGGCACAGATACGCAGTATTTT.

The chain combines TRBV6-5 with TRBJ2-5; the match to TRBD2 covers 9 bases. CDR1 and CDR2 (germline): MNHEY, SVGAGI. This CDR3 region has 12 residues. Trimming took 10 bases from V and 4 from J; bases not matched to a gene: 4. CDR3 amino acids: CATAGGRETQYF. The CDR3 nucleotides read TGTGCCACCGCGGGAGGGCGAGAGACCCAGTACTTC.

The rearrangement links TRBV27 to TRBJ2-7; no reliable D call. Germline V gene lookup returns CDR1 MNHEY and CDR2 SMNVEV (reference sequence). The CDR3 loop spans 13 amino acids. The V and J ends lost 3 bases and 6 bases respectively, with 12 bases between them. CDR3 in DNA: TGTGCCAGCAGTTTCGAACAGATGGGCGAGCAGTACTTC. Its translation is CASSFEQMGEQYF.

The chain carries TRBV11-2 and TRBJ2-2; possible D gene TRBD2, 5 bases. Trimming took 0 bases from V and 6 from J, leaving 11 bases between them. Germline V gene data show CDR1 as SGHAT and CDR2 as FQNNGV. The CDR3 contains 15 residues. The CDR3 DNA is TGTGCCAGCAGCTTAGAAACCGGGGTGGCCGGGGAGCTGTTTTTT. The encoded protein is CASSLETGVAGELFF.

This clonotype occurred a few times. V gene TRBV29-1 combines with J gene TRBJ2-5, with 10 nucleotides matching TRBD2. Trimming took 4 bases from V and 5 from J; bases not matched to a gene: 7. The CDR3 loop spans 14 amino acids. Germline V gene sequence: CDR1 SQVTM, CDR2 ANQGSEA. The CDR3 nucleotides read TGCAGCGTTGTCCCTAGCGGGGGTTGGGAGACCCAGTACTTC. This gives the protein CSVVPSGGWETQYF.

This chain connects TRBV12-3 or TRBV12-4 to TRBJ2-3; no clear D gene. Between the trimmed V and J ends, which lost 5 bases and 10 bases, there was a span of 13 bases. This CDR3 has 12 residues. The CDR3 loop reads CASSPRLEPQYF. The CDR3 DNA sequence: TGTGCCAGCAGTCCCCGACTGGAACCGCAGTATTTT.

The CDR3 DNA follows: TGCGCCAGCAGGTCGGCAGGGGCCCCAGATACGCAGTATTTT. It encodes CASRSAGAPDTQYF. This chain links TRBV4-3 with TRBJ2-3, with D maybe TRBD1 (6 bases). This CDR3 is 14 amino acids long. The V gene lost 6 bases and the J gene lost 4 bases, with 14 bases spanning the gap. Germline CDR1 is LGHNA and CDR2 is YSLEER.

The CDR3 coding sequence is TGCGCCAGCAGCCAAGACTGGGGACCCAGCGGATACCAAGAGACCCAGTACTTC. This translates into CASSQDWGPSGYQETQYF. This rearrangement joins TRBV4-1 to TRBJ2-5, with D perhaps given as TRBD1 or TRBD2 (5 bases each). The CDR3 covers 18 residues. V was pared by 0 bases and J by 0 bases, with 17 bases between. Germline V gene sequence: CDR1 MGHRA, CDR2 YSYEKL.

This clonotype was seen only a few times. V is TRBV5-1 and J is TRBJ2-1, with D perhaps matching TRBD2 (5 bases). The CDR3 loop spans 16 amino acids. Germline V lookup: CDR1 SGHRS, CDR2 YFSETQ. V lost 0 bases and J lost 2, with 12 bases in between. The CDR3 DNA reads TGCGCCAGCAGCTTGGATGGACTGGGCGCCTACAATGAGCAGTTCTTC. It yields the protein CASSLDGLGAYNEQFF.

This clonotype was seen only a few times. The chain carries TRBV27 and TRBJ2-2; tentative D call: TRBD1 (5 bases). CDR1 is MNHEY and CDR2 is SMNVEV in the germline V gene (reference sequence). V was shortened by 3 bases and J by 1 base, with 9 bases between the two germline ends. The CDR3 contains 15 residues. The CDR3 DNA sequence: TGTGCCAGCAGTTTTCTAGGGGAGAACACCGGGGAGCTGTTTTTT. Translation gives CASSFLGENTGELFF.

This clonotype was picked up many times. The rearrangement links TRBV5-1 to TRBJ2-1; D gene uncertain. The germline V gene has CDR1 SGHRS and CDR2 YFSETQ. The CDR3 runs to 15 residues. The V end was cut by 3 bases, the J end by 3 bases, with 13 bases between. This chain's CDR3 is CASSSSQHLYNEQFF. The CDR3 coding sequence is TGCGCCAGCAGCTCGTCCCAGCATCTCTACAATGAGCAGTTCTTC.

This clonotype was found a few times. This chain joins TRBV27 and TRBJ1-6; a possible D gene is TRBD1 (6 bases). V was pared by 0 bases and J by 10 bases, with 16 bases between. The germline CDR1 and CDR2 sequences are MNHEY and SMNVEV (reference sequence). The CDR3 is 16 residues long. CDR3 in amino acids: CASSLSTRQAKSPLHF. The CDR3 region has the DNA TGTGCCAGCAGTTTATCGACCCGACAGGCGAAATCACCCCTCCACTTT.

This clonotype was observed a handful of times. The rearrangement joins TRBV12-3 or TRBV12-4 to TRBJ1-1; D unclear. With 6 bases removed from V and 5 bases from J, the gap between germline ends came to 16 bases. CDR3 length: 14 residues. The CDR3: CASSRTEGGTEAFF. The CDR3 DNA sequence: TGTGCCAGCAGCCGTACCGAGGGCGGGACTGAAGCTTTCTTT.

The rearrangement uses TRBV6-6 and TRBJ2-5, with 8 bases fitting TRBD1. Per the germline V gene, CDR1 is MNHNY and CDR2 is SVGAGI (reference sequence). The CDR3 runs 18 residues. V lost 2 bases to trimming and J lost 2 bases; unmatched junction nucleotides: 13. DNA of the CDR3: TGTGCCAGCAGTTACCGACACGGACAGGGCGAACCGCAAGAGACCCAGTACTTC. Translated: CASSYRHGQGEPQETQYF.

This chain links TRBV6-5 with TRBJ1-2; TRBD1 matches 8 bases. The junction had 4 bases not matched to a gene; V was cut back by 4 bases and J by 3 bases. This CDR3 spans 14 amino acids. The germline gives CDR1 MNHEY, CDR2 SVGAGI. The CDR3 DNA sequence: TGTGCCAGCAGTTGGCAGGGGGCGGACTATGGCTACACCTTC. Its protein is CASSWQGADYGYTF.